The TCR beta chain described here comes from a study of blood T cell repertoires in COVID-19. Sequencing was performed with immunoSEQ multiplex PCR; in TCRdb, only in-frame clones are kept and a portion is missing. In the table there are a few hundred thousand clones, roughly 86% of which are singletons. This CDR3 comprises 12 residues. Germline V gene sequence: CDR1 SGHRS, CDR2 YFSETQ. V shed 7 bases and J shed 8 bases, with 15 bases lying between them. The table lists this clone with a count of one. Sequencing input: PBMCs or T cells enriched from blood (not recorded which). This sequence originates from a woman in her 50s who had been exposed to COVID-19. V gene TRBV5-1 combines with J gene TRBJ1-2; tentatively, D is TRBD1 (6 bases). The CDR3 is CASHPGDVGYTF. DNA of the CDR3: TGCGCCAGCCACCCAGGGGATGTGGGCTACACCTTC.